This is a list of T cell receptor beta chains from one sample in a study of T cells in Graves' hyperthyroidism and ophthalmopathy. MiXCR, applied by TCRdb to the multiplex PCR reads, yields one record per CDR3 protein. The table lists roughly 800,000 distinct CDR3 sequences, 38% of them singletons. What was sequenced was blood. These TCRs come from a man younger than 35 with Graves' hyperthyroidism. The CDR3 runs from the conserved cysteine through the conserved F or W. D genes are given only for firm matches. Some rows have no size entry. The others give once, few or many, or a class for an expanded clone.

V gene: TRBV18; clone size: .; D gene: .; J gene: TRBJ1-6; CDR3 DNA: TGTGCCAGCGCCGACCGGAGCTCCTATAATTCACCCCTCCACTTT; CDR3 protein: CASADRSSYNSPLHF
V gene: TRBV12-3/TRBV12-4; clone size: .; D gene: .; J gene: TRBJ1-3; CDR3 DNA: TGTGCCAGCAGTCCAGGAAACACCCTATATTTT; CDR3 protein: CASSPGNTLYF
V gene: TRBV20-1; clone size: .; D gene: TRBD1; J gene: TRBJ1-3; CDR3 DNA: TGCAGTGCTAGATCCCCGGGACAGATCTCTGGAAACACCATATATTTT; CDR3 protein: CSARSPGQISGNTIYF
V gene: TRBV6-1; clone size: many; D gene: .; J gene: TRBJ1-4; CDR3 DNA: TGTGCCAGCAGTGAAGGAACAGGAGAAAAACTGTTTTTT; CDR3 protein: CASSEGTGEKLFF
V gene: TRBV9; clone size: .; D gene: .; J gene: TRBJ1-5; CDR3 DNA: TGTGCCAGCAGCATAGAACCCAATCACCCCCAGCATTTT; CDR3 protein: CASSIEPNHPQHF
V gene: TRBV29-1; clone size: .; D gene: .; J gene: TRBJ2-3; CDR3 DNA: TGCAGCGTTCAGGTCACAGATACGCAGTATTTT; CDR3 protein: CSVQVTDTQYF
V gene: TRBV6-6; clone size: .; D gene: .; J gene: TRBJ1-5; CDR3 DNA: TGTGCCAGCTCAACCCGGCAGGGGAGAGGCAATCAGCCCCAGCATTTT; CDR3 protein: CASSTRQGRGNQPQHF
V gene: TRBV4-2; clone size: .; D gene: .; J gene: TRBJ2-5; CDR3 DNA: TGTGCCAGCAGCCATGCGTCTCCCGGGAGTGAGACCCAGTACTTC; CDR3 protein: CASSHASPGSETQYF
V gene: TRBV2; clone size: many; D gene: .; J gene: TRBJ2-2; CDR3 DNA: TGTGCCAGCACCGGGGCTTACACCGGGGAGCTGTTTTTT; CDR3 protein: CASTGAYTGELFF
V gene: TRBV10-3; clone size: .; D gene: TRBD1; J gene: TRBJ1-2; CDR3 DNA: TGTGCCATCAGCCGGGACAGGGAAGACTATGGCTACACCTTC; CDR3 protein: CAISRDREDYGYTF
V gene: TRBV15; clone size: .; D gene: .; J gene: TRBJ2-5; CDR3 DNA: TGTGCCCCCCGGGCTAGTCAAGAGACCCAGTACTTC; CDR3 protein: CAPRASQETQYF